These 12 T cell receptor beta chains came from one sample sequenced in a study of T cells in Graves' hyperthyroidism and ophthalmopathy. TCR beta CDR3 sequences were amplified from RNA transcripts. HTBI primers drove first-round RT-PCR of the TCR CDR3. One entry per CDR3 protein results from TCRdb running MiXCR on the multiplex PCR reads. The sample has about 530,000 distinct CDR3 sequences; about a sixth are singletons. The source material was blood. The receptors derive from a woman aged 18-29 years with Graves' ophthalmopathy.

This clonotype was observed at least ten times. The J gene is TRBJ1-1, the V gene TRBV6-1, with a possible D match to TRBD1 (5 bases). CDR1 and CDR2 (germline): MNHNS, SASEGT. V dropped 4 bases and J dropped 3 bases, with 27 bases sitting between them. The CDR3 has 19 residues. CDR3 in amino acids: CASSAPGGVKWIEYTEAFF. The CDR3 coding sequence is TGTGCCAGCAGTGCCCCCGGGGGGGTAAAATGGATAGAATACACTGAAGCTTTCTTT.

The chain uses TRBV30 and TRBJ1-2, with a tentative D call TRBD1 (6 bases). Trimming pared 1 base from V and 6 bases from J, leaving 15 bases between. Germline V gives CDR1 GTSNPN, CDR2 SVGIG (reference sequence). CDR3 size: 14 residues. The DNA for the CDR3 is TGTGCCTGGAGTGCGAATTCCGGGGGGCATGGCTACACCTTC. Translation: CAWSANSGGHGYTF.

At least ten counts were recorded for this clonotype. CDR3 in amino acids: CASSLYSGELADLSTDTQYF. The CDR3 coding sequence is TGTGCCAGCAGTTTATATAGCGGGGAACTAGCGGACCTTAGCACAGATACGCAGTATTTT. V usage is TRBV28 and J usage is TRBJ2-3, with 8 bases lining up with TRBD2. This CDR3 has 20 residues. From germline, CDR1 is MDHEN and CDR2 SYDVKM. J lost 0 bases, V lost 1 base, and 15 bases had no gene match.

This sequence joins TRBV29-1 and TRBJ2-5; 8 bases match TRBD1. Germline trimming cut 4 bases from V and 1 base from J; bases unmatched to any gene: 17. Germline values: CDR1 SQVTM, CDR2 ANQGSEA. The CDR3 contains 18 residues. Here the CDR3 reads CSVVLVIGQGLFQETQYF. The CDR3 region has the DNA TGCAGCGTTGTCCTCGTGATAGGACAGGGCCTTTTCCAAGAGACCCAGTACTTC. Combining the CDR3 with reference TRBV29-1 and TRBJ2-5 gives the whole variable domain SAVISQKPSRDICQRGTSLTIQCQVDSQVTMMFWYRQQPGQSLTLIATANQGSEATYESGFVIDKFPISRPNLTFSTLTVSNMSPEDSSIYLCSVVLVIGQGLFQETQYFGPGTRLLVL.

The CDR3 reads CASSPGGLAGESLWNDEQFF. The CDR3 nucleotides read TGTGCCAGCAGCCCGGGCGGACTAGCGGGAGAGTCCTTATGGAACGATGAGCAGTTCTTC. V is TRBV11-2 and J is TRBJ2-1; 13 bases align to TRBD2. The V gene end was trimmed by 5 bases and the J gene end by 8 bases; junction bases not matched to a gene: 21. The CDR3 consists of 20 residues. Germline V gives CDR1 SGHAT, CDR2 FQNNGV.

This clonotype was seen ten or more times. The V and J genes are TRBV27 and TRBJ1-3; maybe TRBD1 (5 bases). The V and J ends lost 2 bases and 0 bases respectively, with 14 bases between them. CDR1 and CDR2 (germline): MNHEY, SMNVEV (reference sequence). The CDR3 has 17 amino acids. Here the CDR3 reads CASSLVGSGLSGNTIYF. The CDR3 DNA follows: TGTGCCAGCAGTTTAGTAGGCTCGGGACTCTCTGGAAACACCATATATTTT.

This clonotype appeared a few times. Just one base apart from a much larger clone, this may be a read error. The chain recombines TRBV6-1 with TRBJ2-7; the match to TRBD2 covers 7 bases. The CDR3 runs 13 residues. Germline-derived CDR1 and CDR2 are MNHNS and SASEGT. The CDR3 region has the DNA TGTGCCAGCAGTCAAAGCGGGAATTACGGGCAGTACTTC. It specifies CASSQSGNYGQYF.

In its sample, this clonotype was seen many times. CDR3 sequence reads: CASSRPTTNEKLFF. The CDR3 DNA follows: TGTGCCAGCAGCAGACCTACAACTAATGAAAAACTGTTTTTT. V usage is TRBV28 and J usage is TRBJ1-4, with D unclear. Germline CDR1 MDHEN, CDR2 SYDVKM. The CDR3 extends over 14 amino acids. V dropped 6 bases and J dropped 0 bases, with 8 bases sitting between them.

In its sample, this clonotype was seen many times. The chain links TRBV28 to TRBJ1-1; D unclear. The V end lost 3 bases, the J end lost 1 base, and 6 bases lay between the germline ends. CDR1 is MDHEN and CDR2 is SYDVKM in the germline V gene. The CDR3 sequence is 13 residues long. CDR3: CASSFAANTEAFF. The CDR3 DNA sequence: TGTGCCAGCAGTTTCGCAGCGAACACTGAAGCTTTCTTT. Looking up the rest from reference TRBV28 and TRBJ1-1 gives the full variable domain: DVKVTQSSRYLVKRTGEKVFLECVQDMDHENMFWYRQDPGLGLRLIYFSYDVKMKEKGDIPEGYSVSREKKERFSLILESASTNQTSMYLCASSFAANTEAFFGQGTRLTVV.

The chain uses TRBV29-1 and TRBJ2-7; 8 bases are shared with TRBD1. The CDR3 spans 13 residues. Germline V gene data show CDR1 as SQVTM and CDR2 as ANQGSEA. V lost 6 bases, J lost 0 bases, and 4 bases stayed unmatched. The CDR3 DNA reads as TGCAGCGTAAGGACAGGGATCTCCTACGAGCAGTACTTC. It yields the protein CSVRTGISYEQYF.

In this sample, this clonotype turned up a few times. Germline is not matched at one junction end, which may reflect a read error. V is TRBV7-7 and J is TRBJ2-1; either TRBD1 or TRBD2 may supply D (5 bases each). The CDR3 runs to 18 residues. Germline V CDR1 and CDR2: SSHAT, FNYEAQ (reference sequence). The CDR3 DNA follows: TGTGCTAGCAGCTTTTTTCCACCAGGGAGCCTATTTTACAATGAGCAGTTCTTC. It codes for CASSFFPPGSLFYNEQFF. The full variable domain, rest sourced from reference TRBV7-7 and TRBJ2-1, is GAGVSQSPRYKVTKRGQDVTLRCDPISSHATLYWYQQALGQGPEFLTYFNYEAQPDKSGLPSDRFSAERPEGSISTLTIQRTEQRDSAMYRCASSFFPPGSLFYNEQFFGPGTRLTVL.

V gene TRBV20-1 combines with J gene TRBJ1-2; D may be TRBD1 (5 bases). Trimming shortened V by 6 bases and J by 3 bases, and 20 bases separated the two germline ends. Per the germline V gene, CDR1 is DFQATT and CDR2 is SNEGSKA (reference sequence). This CDR3 spans 15 amino acids. As DNA, the CDR3 is TGCAGTGCCCACCCCCTCAGGGATGGGGACTATGGCTACACCTTC. As protein: CSAHPLRDGDYGYTF.